Shown below are 24 T cell receptor beta chains from a single sample sequenced in a study of spatial heterogeneity in lung cancer (dated by TCRdb to the late 2010s). Receptor libraries were prepared by 5' RACE. The sequencer was a NextSeq 500. TCRdb itself trimmed the public reads at Q25 with fastp, ran MiXCR and retained productive beta chains. Every CDR3 protein is listed once, alongside the most common genes and DNA of its rows. The sample table contains about 10,000 distinct CDR3 sequences; only one count was recorded for 6% to 7% of them. Over 25% of the sample comes from the top ten. What the time point label conveys for this sample: sample taken at primary tumor resection. The specimen comprised normal lung tissue next to the tumor, sampled at surgery. These receptors all stem from a male donor with early-stage non-small cell lung cancer.

This clonotype was recorded at least ten times. The V and J genes are TRBV3-1 and TRBJ1-1; D gene uncertain. The CDR3 spans 13 residues. CDR1 LGHDT and CDR2 YNNKEL come from the germline V gene (reference sequence). Trimming took off 0 bases at V and 11 bases at J, with 13 bases between the two ends. The CDR3 reads CASSQDRSQRAFF. The DNA for the CDR3 is TGTGCCAGCAGCCAAGATCGGTCCCAGAGGGCTTTCTTT.

In this sample, this clonotype turned up many times. Sequence at one end of the junction differs from germline and may be a read error. V gene TRBV7-2 combines with J gene TRBJ2-3; the match to TRBD2 covers 9 bases. There are 15 residues in the CDR3. From germline, CDR1 is SGHTA and CDR2 FQGNSA. CDR3 nucleotides: TGTGCCAGCAGCCCAGGAGGGACTAGCAAAGATACGCAGTATTTT. It translates to CASSPGGTSKDTQYF.

The chain combines TRBV7-2 with TRBJ1-1; weak D call: TRBD1 (5 bases). The V gene's germline CDR1 is SGHTA and CDR2 FQGNSA. This CDR3 region has 17 residues. The V end was cut by 5 bases, the J end by 0 bases, with 19 bases between. The CDR3 loop is CASSLRPGTTLNTEAFF. The CDR3 bases are TGTGCCAGCAGCCTTAGGCCCGGGACCACACTGAACACTGAAGCTTTCTTT.

This clonotype was seen repeatedly, ten times or more. The chain has TRBV18 and TRBJ2-2, with a possible D match to TRBD1 (5 bases). CDR1 and CDR2 from the germline V gene are KGHSH and LQKENI. This CDR3 has 16 amino acids. V gave up 0 bases and J gave up 3 bases, with 11 bases separating them. As DNA, the CDR3 is TGTGCCAGCTCACCACCGCCGACAGCGTACACCGGGGAGCTGTTTTTT. This gives the protein CASSPPPTAYTGELFF.

By its share, this clonotype is medium-sized. This chain links TRBV20-1 with TRBJ2-3; D unresolved. Germline lookup yields CDR1 DFQATT and CDR2 SNEGSKA (reference sequence). This CDR3 contains 12 residues. The V end was cut by 4 bases, the J end by 5 bases, with 10 bases between. In nucleotides, the CDR3 is TGCAGTGCTACCATACTCGGAGATACGCAGTATTTT. Its protein product is CSATILGDTQYF.

By share of the sample, this clonotype is medium-sized. The chain has TRBV5-1 and TRBJ1-2; tentatively, D is TRBD1 (6 bases). Germline assignment: CDR1 SGHRS and CDR2 YFSETQ. V gave up 0 bases and J gave up 8 bases, with 17 bases separating them. This CDR3 spans 15 amino acids. CDR3 region: CASSLDWGPGSGYTF. CDR3 DNA sequence: TGCGCCAGCAGCTTGGATTGGGGGCCAGGCTCCGGCTACACCTTC.

There are a few counts of this clonotype. This rearrangement joins TRBV20-1 to TRBJ2-3; perhaps TRBD2 as D (6 bases). CDR1 DFQATT and CDR2 SNEGSKA come from the germline V gene (reference sequence). Trimming shortened V by 3 bases and J by 2 bases, and 9 bases separated the two germline ends. There are 13 residues in the CDR3. The CDR3 DNA reads as TGCAGTGCTAGGGCGGGGATCACAGATACGCAGTATTTT. It codes for CSARAGITDTQYF.

The chain employs TRBV6-2 or TRBV6-3 and TRBJ2-1, with 13 bases that match TRBD2. This CDR3 comprises 17 residues. Germline V gene sequence: CDR1 MNHEY, CDR2 SVGEGT. J gave up 7 bases and V 6 bases, and 12 bases lay outside the gene matches. The CDR3 loop is CASSRELAGGIVNEQFF. CDR3 bases: TGTGCCAGCAGCAGGGAACTAGCGGGGGGGATAGTAAATGAGCAGTTCTTC.

This clonotype showed up many times. The chain links TRBV5-1 to TRBJ1-3; tentative D call: TRBD1 (5 bases). CDR3 size: 16 residues. V lost 3 bases to trimming and J lost 0 bases, with 13 bases between them. Germline assignment: CDR1 SGHRS and CDR2 YFSETQ. The CDR3 protein is CASSSAGILSGNTIYF. DNA of the CDR3: TGCGCCAGCAGCTCAGCAGGGATCCTCTCTGGAAACACCATATATTTT. Supplemented by reference TRBV5-1 and TRBJ1-3, the full variable domain reads KAGVTQTPRYLIKTRGQQVTLSCSPISGHRSVSWYQQTPGQGLQFLFEYFSETQRNKGNFPGRFSGRQFSNSRSEMNVSTLELGDSALYLCASSSAGILSGNTIYFGEGSWLTVV.

This clonotype came up many times. The chain carries TRBV19 and TRBJ2-7, with D perhaps matching TRBD2 (6 bases). Trimming took off 6 bases at V and 7 bases at J, with 22 bases between the two ends. This CDR3 spans 15 amino acids. CDR1 LNHDA and CDR2 SQIVND come from the germline V gene (reference sequence). The CDR3 sequence: CASSQDPGAAQEQYF. DNA for the CDR3: TGTGCCAGTAGCCAGGACCCGGGAGCGGCTCAAGAGCAGTACTTC.

This clonotype was picked up a small number of times. The CDR3 sequence is CASSIITGLQAFF. CDR3 DNA: TGTGCCAGCAGCATAATCACAGGGCTCCAAGCTTTCTTT. V usage is TRBV12-3 or TRBV12-4 and J usage is TRBJ1-1, with D tentatively TRBD1 (6 bases). V was clipped by 6 bases and J by 9 bases, with 17 bases between them. CDR3 length equals 13 residues.

This clonotype was found many times. This chain links TRBV12-1 with TRBJ2-7; the DNA was not used to check the table's D call, TRBD2. TRBV12-1 is a recognized pseudogene. The CDR3 consists of 10 residues. CDR3 DNA: TGTGCCAGCAGCCCTCCCAAGCAGTACTTC. Amino acid sequence: CASSPPKQYF.

The CDR3 region has the DNA TGTGCCAGCAGCTTAGGGGGGACAGCTGTAGATACGCAGTATTTT. Translating it yields CASSLGGTAVDTQYF. The chain recombines TRBV7-7 with TRBJ2-3; 7 bases are a match to TRBD1. Trimming took 1 base from V and 5 from J; bases not matched to a gene: 6. CDR3 length: 15 amino acids. The germline gives CDR1 SSHAT, CDR2 FNYEAQ (reference sequence).

By sample fraction, this clonotype is medium-sized. This chain joins TRBV15 and TRBJ1-1, with TRBD1 matching over 9 bases. Germline CDR1 LNHNV, CDR2 YYDKDF (reference sequence). V shed 2 bases, J shed 3 bases, and the junction held 4 bases outside the gene matches. The length of the CDR3 is 15 residues. The CDR3 reads CATSRRTGADTEAFF. The CDR3, as DNA: TGTGCCACCAGCAGAAGGACAGGGGCTGACACTGAAGCTTTCTTT.

At least ten counts were recorded for this clonotype. The gene calls are TRBV2 and TRBJ1-5, with D hard to call. V was shortened by 1 base and J by 2 bases, with 3 bases between the two germline ends. There are 13 residues in the CDR3. Germline V gene lookup returns CDR1 SNHLY and CDR2 FYNNEI. CDR3 region: CASSEGGNQPQHF. In DNA, the CDR3 is TGTGCCAGCAGTGAAGGTGGCAATCAGCCCCAGCATTTT.

This clonotype was counted at least ten times. This sequence joins TRBV5-1 and TRBJ2-7; D perhaps matches TRBD1 (5 bases). Germline V CDR1 and CDR2: SGHRS, YFSETQ. The ends were cut back, 4 bases at V and 2 bases at J, with 13 bases in the middle. This CDR3 is 14 amino acids long. The CDR3 spells CASSQDTAPYEQYF. In DNA, the CDR3 is TGCGCCAGCAGCCAGGACACCGCCCCCTACGAGCAGTACTTC.

This clonotype appeared many times. This sequence joins TRBV10-2 and TRBJ1-1, with D tentatively TRBD1 (6 bases). Germline loops: CDR1 WSHSY, CDR2 SAAADI. Between the trimmed V and J ends, which lost 6 bases and 5 bases, there was a span of 10 bases. The CDR3 length is 12 residues. This CDR3 reads CASRIQGTEAFF. The CDR3 DNA reads TGCGCCAGCAGGATACAGGGAACTGAAGCTTTCTTT.

This clonotype has just a few counts. This chain connects TRBV7-9 to TRBJ2-1; no clear D gene. The germline gives CDR1 SEHNR, CDR2 FQNEAQ (reference sequence). The CDR3 runs 17 residues. V dropped 4 bases and J dropped 0 bases, with 16 bases sitting between them. The chain's CDR3 is CASSSTLDFTSYNEQFF. In DNA, the CDR3 is TGTGCCAGCAGCTCCACACTTGACTTCACCTCCTACAATGAGCAGTTCTTC.

V gene TRBV3-1 combines with J gene TRBJ1-6; TRBD1 is a possible D gene (6 bases). Trimming left V 1 base short and J 6 bases short, with 13 bases between. The CDR3 has 16 residues. Germline assignment: CDR1 LGHDT and CDR2 YNNKEL (reference sequence). The CDR3 sequence: CASSQAGSRGNSPLHF. In DNA, the CDR3 is TGTGCCAGCAGCCAAGCCGGTAGCAGGGGTAATTCACCCCTCCACTTT.

The sample holds many counts of this clonotype. V and J are TRBV30 and TRBJ1-2, with D unclear. The CDR3 totals 11 residues. The V gene's germline CDR1 is GTSNPN and CDR2 SVGIG (reference sequence). The V gene lost 3 bases and the J gene lost 4 bases, with 6 bases spanning the gap. CDR3 sequence: CAWRAVYGYTF. The CDR3 DNA sequence: TGTGCCTGGAGGGCAGTCTATGGCTACACCTTC.

Many counts were recorded for this clonotype. The rearrangement links TRBV7-2 to TRBJ2-7; D unclear. The germline CDR1 and CDR2 sequences are SGHTA and FQGNSA. The CDR3 loop spans 16 amino acids. Trimming removed 2 bases at V and 0 bases at J, with 14 bases between. CDR3 protein: CASSLSPPSLSYEQYF. The CDR3, as DNA: TGTGCCAGCAGCTTATCCCCCCCCAGCCTCTCCTACGAGCAGTACTTC. The whole variable domain, remainder taken from reference TRBV7-2 and TRBJ2-7, is GAGVSQSPSNKVTEKGKDVELRCDPISGHTALYWYRQSLGQGLEFLIYFQGNSAPDKSGLPSDRFSAERTGGSVSTLTIQRTQQEDSAVYLCASSLSPPSLSYEQYFGPGTRLTVT.

This clonotype was seen repeatedly, ten times or more. V usage is TRBV6-1 and J usage is TRBJ2-1; 7 nucleotides line up with TRBD2. The CDR3 runs to 15 residues. Germline V CDR1 and CDR2: MNHNS, SASEGT. The V and J ends lost 4 bases and 5 bases, in that order; junction bases with no gene match: 8. The CDR3 coding sequence is TGTGCCAGCAGTGGAGGACTAGGTTTTAACAATGAGCAGTTCTTC. It translates to CASSGGLGFNNEQFF.

This clonotype occurred many times. The chain couples TRBV7-9 to TRBJ2-7; D possibly matches TRBD1 or TRBD2 (5 bases each). Germline V gene data show CDR1 as SEHNR and CDR2 as FQNEAQ (reference sequence). The V end was cut by 5 bases, the J end by 4 bases, with 15 bases between. The CDR3 sequence is 14 residues long. Written as DNA, the CDR3 is TGTGCCAGCAGCGCTCGGGGCCGCGAGTACGAGCAGTACTTC. Residues: CASSARGREYEQYF.

This clonotype has a count of ten or more. V and J are TRBV6-5 and TRBJ2-6; the D is unclear. Between the trimmed V and J ends, which lost 5 bases and 0 bases, there was a span of 14 bases. Germline-derived CDR1 and CDR2 are MNHEY and SVGAGI. The length of the CDR3 is 17 residues. CDR3: CASSQDGSGSGANVLTF. The DNA for the CDR3 is TGTGCCAGCAGTCAAGACGGGTCAGGCTCTGGGGCCAACGTCCTGACTTTC.